This TCR beta chain comes out of a study of OX40 agonist ivuxolimab in advanced cancers. Study as a whole: With a range of roughly 20 to 80, age averaged 60 years, and around 80% were male.

Germline CDR1 is SQVTM and CDR2 is ANQGSEA. This CDR3 is built from 13 residues. The junction had 3 bases not matched to a gene; V was cut back by 4 bases and J by 3 bases. The protocol was immunoSEQ multiplex PCR, while the TCRdb copy is restricted to in-frame clones and leaves out a portion. Counted here are approximately 50,000 clones, around nine tenths occurring once; the ten biggest clones make up approximately 0.8%. Concerning this clone itself: Its target is not known.

Study-wide points: Mean expanded clone counts were higher in CD8+ than CD4+ T cells. Researchers did not determine the expanded peripheral T cells' antigen specificity. At 0.1 to 3.0 mg/kg, clonal expansion of CD4+ and CD8+ blood T cells had occurred by week 6.

This material consisted of CD4+ or CD8+ T cells sorted from blood, taken in a trial of the OX40 agonist ivuxolimab. V usage is TRBV29-1 and J usage is TRBJ2-1; 7 bases agree with TRBD2. The clonotype comes from an adult with an advanced solid tumor such as melanoma, head and neck, liver or kidney cancer. The CDR3 protein is CSVATSDYNEQFF. The CDR3 coding sequence is TGCAGCGTTGCCACTAGCGACTACAATGAGCAGTTCTTC.